This T cell receptor (beta chain) was recovered during a study of blood T cell repertoires in COVID-19. Turning to the study itself: COVID-19 samples collected from the United States, Italy and Spain covered acute and convalescent phases. The analysed material was cDNA or gDNA that came from T cells, B-cell-depleted T cells, or PBMCs.

Sequenced by immunoSEQ multiplex PCR; TCRdb stores in-frame clones only, minus some. The repertoire holds approximately 97,000 clones, 70% to 90% seen once, with 2% to 2.5% in the top ten. In germline, CDR1 is SEHNR, CDR2 FQNEAQ (reference sequence). The J segment lost 0 bases and the V segment lost 3 bases, leaving 4 bases of the junction unmatched. CDR3 length: 15 amino acids. Sequenced sample: peripheral blood. This receptor was identified in a man aged 45-60 years with active COVID-19. This chain connects TRBV7-9 to TRBJ1-1; TRBD1 aligns across 7 bases. CDR3 region: CASSFRQGLNTEAFF. CDR3 nucleotide sequence: TGTGCCAGCAGCTTTCGACAGGGCCTGAACACTGAAGCTTTCTTT.